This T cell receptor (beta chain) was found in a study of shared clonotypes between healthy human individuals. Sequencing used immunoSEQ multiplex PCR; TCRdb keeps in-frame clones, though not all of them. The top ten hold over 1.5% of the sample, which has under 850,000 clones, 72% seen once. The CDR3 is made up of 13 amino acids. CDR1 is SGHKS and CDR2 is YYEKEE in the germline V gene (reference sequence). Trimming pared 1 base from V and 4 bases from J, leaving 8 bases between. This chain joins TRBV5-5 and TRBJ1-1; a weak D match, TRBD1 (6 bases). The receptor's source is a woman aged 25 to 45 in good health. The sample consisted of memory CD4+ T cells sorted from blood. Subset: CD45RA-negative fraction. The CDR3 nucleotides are TGTGCCAGCAGCTTGACAGGGACCACTGAAGCTTTCTTT. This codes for CASSLTGTTEAFF.